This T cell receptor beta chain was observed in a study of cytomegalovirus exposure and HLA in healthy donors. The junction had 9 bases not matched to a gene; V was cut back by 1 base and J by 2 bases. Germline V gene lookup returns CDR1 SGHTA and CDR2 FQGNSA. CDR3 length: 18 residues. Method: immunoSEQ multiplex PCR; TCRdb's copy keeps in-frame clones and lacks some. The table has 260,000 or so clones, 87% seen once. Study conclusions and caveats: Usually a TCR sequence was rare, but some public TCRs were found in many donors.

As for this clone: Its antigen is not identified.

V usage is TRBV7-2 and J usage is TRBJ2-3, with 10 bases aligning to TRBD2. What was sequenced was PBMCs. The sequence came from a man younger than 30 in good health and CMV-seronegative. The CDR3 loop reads CASSLVLAGGLNTDTQYF. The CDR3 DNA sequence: TGTGCCAGCAGCTTAGTATTAGCGGGGGGTCTGAACACAGATACGCAGTATTTT.